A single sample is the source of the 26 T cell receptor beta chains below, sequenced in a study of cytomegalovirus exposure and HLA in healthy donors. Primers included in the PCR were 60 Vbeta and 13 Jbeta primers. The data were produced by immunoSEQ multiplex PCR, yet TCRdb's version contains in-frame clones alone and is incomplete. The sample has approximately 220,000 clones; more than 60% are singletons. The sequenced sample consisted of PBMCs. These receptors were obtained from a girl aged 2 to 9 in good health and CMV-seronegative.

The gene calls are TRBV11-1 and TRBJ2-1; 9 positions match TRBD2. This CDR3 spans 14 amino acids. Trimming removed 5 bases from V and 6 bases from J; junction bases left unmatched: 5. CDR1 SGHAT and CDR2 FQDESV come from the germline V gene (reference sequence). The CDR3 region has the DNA TGTGCCAGCAGCGGGGGACTAGCCGTCAATGAGCAGTTCTTC. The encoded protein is CASSGGLAVNEQFF.

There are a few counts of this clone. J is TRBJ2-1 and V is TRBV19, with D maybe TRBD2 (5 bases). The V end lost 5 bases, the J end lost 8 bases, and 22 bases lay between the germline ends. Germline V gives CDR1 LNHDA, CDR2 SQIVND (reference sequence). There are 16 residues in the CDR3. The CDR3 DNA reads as TGTGCCAGTAGTGTATTCTCGGGAACCTTAAGGGATGAGCAGTTCTTC. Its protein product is CASSVFSGTLRDEQFF. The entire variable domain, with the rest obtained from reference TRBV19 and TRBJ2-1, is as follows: DGGITQSPKYLFRKEGQNVTLSCEQNLNHDAMYWYRQDPGQGLRLIYYSQIVNDFQKGDIAEGYSVSREKKESFPLTVTSAQKNPTAFYLCASSVFSGTLRDEQFFGPGTRLTVL.

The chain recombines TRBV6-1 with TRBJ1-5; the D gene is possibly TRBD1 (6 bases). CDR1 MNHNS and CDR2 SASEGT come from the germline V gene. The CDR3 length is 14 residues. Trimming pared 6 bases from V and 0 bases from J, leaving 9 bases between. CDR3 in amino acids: CASRWTASNQPQHF. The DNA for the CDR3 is TGTGCCAGCAGATGGACAGCTAGCAATCAGCCCCAGCATTTT.

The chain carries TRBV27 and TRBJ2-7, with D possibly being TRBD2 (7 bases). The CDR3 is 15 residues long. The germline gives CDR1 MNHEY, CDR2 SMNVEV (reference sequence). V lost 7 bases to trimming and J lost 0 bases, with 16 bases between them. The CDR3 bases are TGTGCCAGCACCCCATCCGGGGGGCACTCCTACGAGCAGTACTTC. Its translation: CASTPSGGHSYEQYF.

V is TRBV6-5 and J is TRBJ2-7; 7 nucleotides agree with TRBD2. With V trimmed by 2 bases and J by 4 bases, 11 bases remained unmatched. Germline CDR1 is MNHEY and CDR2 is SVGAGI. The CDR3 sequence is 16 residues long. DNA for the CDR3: TGTGCCAGCAGTTACCTGGCCGGACGGGGGGTTTACGAGCAGTACTTC. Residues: CASSYLAGRGVYEQYF.

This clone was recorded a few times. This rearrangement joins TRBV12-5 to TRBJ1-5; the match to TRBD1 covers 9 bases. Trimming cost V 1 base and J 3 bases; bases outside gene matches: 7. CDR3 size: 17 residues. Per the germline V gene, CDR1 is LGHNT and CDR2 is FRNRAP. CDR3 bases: TGTGCTAGTGGTTTGGGGATGACAGGGGGGTACAATCAGCCCCAGCATTTT. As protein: CASGLGMTGGYNQPQHF.

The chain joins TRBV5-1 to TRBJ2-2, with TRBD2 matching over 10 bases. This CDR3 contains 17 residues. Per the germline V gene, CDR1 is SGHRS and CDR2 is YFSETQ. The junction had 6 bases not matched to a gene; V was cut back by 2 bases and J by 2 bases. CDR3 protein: CASSFTLAGLNTGELFF. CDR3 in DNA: TGCGCCAGCAGCTTTACACTAGCGGGACTAAACACCGGGGAGCTGTTTTTT.

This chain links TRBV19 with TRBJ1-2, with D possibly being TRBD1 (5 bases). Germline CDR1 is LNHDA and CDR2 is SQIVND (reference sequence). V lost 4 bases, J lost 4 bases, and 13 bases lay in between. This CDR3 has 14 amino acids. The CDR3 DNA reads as TGTGCCAGTAGTAGGTTAGACAGCCTCTATGGCTACACCTTC. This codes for CASSRLDSLYGYTF.

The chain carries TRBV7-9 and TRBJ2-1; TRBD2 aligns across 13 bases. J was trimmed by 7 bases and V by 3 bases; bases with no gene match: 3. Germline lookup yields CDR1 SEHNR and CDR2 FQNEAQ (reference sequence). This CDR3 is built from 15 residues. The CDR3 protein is CASSFGGLAGNEQFF. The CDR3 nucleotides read TGTGCCAGCAGCTTTGGGGGACTAGCGGGAAATGAGCAGTTCTTC.

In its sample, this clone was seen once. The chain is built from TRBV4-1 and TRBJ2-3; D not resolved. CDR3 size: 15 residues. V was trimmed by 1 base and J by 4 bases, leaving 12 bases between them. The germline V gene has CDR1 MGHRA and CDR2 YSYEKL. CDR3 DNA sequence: TGCGCCAGCAGCCAAGCTGGCACCCCCGCAGATACGCAGTATTTT. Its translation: CASSQAGTPADTQYF.

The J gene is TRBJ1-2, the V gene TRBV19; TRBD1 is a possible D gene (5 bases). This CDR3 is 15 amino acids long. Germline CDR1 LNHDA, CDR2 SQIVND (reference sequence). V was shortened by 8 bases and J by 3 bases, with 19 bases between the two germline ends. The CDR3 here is CASRDSRAPYYGYTF. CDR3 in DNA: TGTGCCAGTCGGGACTCTAGAGCCCCTTACTATGGCTACACCTTC.

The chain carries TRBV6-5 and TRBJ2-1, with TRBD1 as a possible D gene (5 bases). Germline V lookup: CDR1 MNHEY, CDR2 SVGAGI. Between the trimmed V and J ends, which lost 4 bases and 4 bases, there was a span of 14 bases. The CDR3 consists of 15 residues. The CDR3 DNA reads TGTGCCAGCAGTTGGACACGAACCCCATACAATGAGCAGTTCTTC. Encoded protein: CASSWTRTPYNEQFF.

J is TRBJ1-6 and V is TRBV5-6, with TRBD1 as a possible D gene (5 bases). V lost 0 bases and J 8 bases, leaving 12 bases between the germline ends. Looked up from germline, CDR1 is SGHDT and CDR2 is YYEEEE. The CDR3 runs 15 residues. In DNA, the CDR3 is TGTGCCAGCAGCTTGGCTGCAGGGCGAGATTCACCCCTCCACTTT. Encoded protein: CASSLAAGRDSPLHF.

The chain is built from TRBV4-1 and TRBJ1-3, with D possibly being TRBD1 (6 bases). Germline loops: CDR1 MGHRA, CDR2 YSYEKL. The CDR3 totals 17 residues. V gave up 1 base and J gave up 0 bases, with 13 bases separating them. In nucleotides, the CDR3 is TGCGCCAGCAGCCAAGTGAAGGGGGATAACTCTGGAAACACCATATATTTT. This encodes CASSQVKGDNSGNTIYF.

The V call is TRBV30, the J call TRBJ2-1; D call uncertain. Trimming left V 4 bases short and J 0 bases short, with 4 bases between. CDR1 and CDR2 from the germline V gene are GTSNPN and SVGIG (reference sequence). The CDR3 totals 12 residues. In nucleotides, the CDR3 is TGTGCCTGGACTCCCTCCTACAATGAGCAGTTCTTC. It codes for CAWTPSYNEQFF.

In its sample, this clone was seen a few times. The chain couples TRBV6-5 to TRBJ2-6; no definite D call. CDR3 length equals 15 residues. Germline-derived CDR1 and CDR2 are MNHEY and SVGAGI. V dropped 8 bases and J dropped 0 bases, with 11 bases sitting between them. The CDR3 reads CASGTQVSGANVLTF. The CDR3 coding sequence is TGTGCCAGCGGCACGCAAGTCTCTGGGGCCAACGTCCTGACTTTC.

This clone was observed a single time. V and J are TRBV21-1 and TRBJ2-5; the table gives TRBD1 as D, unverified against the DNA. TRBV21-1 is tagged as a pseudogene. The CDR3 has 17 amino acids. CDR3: CASSRQTGVQYQETQYF. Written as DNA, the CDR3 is TGTGCCAGCAGCAGGCAGACAGGGGTCCAGTACCAAGAGACCCAGTACTTC.

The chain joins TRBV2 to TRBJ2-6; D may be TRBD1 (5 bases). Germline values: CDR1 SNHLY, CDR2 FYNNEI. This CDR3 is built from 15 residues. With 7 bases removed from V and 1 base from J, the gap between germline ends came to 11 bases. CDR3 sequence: CASNPQGSGANVLTF. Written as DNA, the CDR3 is TGTGCCAGCAATCCCCAGGGTTCTGGGGCCAACGTCCTGACTTTC.

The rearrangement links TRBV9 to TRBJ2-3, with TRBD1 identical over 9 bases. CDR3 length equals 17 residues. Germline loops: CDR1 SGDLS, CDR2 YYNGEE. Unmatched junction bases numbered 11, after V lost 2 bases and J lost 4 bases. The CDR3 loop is CASSVGTGTGSPDTQYF. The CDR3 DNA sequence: TGTGCCAGCAGCGTCGGGACCGGGACAGGGAGTCCAGATACGCAGTATTTT.

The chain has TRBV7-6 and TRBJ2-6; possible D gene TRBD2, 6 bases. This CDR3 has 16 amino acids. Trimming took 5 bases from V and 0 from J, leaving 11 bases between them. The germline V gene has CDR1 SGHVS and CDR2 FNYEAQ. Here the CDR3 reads CASSQGGLSGANVLTF. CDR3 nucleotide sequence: TGTGCCAGCAGCCAAGGAGGGCTCTCTGGGGCCAACGTCCTGACTTTC.

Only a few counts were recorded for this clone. The CDR3 region is CSVVGQGDPEAFF. CDR3 bases: TGCAGCGTTGTGGGGCAGGGGGACCCTGAAGCTTTCTTT. The V and J genes are TRBV29-1 and TRBJ1-1; 7 nucleotides align to TRBD1. Germline values: CDR1 SQVTM, CDR2 ANQGSEA. The CDR3 length is 13 residues. The J segment lost 6 bases and the V segment lost 4 bases, leaving 8 bases of the junction unmatched.

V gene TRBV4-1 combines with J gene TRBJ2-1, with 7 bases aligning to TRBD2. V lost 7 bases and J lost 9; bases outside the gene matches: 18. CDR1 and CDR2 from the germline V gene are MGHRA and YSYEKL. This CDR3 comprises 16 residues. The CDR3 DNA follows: TGCGCCAGCACCATAAGCGGGGCTGCGTTGGCCGGTGAGCAGTTCTTC. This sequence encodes CASTISGAALAGEQFF.

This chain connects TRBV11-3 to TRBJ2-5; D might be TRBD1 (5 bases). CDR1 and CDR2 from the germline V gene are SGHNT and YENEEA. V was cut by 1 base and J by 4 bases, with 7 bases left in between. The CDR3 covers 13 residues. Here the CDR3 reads CASSLGQGETQYF. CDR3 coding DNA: TGTGCCAGCAGCTTAGGGCAGGGAGAGACCCAGTACTTC.

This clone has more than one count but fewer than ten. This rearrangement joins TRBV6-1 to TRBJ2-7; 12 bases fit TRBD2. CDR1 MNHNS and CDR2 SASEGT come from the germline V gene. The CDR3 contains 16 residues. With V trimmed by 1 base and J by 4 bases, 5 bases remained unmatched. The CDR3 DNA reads TGTGCCAGCAGTGAAGAGTCGACTAGCGGGAGTTACGAGCAGTACTTC. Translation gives CASSEESTSGSYEQYF.

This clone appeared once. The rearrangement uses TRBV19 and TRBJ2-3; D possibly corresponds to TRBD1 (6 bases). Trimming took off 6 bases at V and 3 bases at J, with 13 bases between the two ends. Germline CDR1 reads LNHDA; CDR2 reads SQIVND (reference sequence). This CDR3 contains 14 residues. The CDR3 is CASSSSRGTDTQYF. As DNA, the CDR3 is TGTGCCAGTAGCTCCTCCAGGGGAACAGATACGCAGTATTTT.

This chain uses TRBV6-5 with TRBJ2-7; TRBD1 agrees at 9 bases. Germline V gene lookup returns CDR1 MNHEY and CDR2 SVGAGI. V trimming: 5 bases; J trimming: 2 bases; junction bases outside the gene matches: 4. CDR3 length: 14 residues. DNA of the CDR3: TGTGCCAGCAGTCGACAGGGGGTTCCCTACGAGCAGTACTTC. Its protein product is CASSRQGVPYEQYF.